Sequencing of this T cell receptor (beta chain) was carried out in a study of T cell repertoires in cytomegalovirus infection. Study at large: An indication of both CMV infection and matching HLA type came from public TCR beta signatures.

There are a few counts of this clonotype. What it binds is unknown. Study results and caveats: The ex vivo response was dominated by HLA-C-restricted CMV-specific TCR beta clonotypes. The cumulative frequency of public TCR beta families distinguished individuals who carried CMV together with the relevant HLA.

This CDR3 comprises 12 residues. Trimming shortened V by 2 bases and J by 5 bases, and 7 bases separated the two germline ends. Looked up from germline, CDR1 is SGHTA and CDR2 is FQGTGA. TCRdb re-called the reads with MiXCR, one entry per CDR3 protein. The sample has 350,000 to 450,000 distinct CDR3 sequences; around 18% are singletons. V and J are TRBV7-3 and TRBJ2-7; D call uncertain. Sequenced input: PBMCs. The receptor's source is a human donor in good health (CMV status not recorded). Some clones in this sample may be carry-over from other donors' samples. In DNA form, the CDR3 reads TGTGCCAGCAGCTTAGATGGGCACGAGCAGTACTTC. Amino acid sequence: CASSLDGHEQYF.